These 31 T cell receptor beta chains were sequenced from one sample in a study of cytomegalovirus exposure and HLA in healthy donors. Primers included in the PCR were 60 Vbeta and 13 Jbeta primers. Generated by immunoSEQ multiplex PCR, the TCRdb table keeps only in-frame clones and is missing some. Here the sample spans 160,000 or so clones, 60% to 80% being singletons. The sample comprised PBMCs. Receptors originate from a male donor in good health and CMV-seronegative.

V usage is TRBV9 and J usage is TRBJ2-1; D perhaps matches TRBD2 (6 bases). Germline V CDR1 and CDR2: SGDLS, YYNGEE. With 0 bases removed from V and 9 bases from J, the gap between germline ends came to 16 bases. The CDR3 totals 15 residues. CDR3 amino acids: CASSVGGWVGGEQFF. In DNA form, the CDR3 reads TGTGCCAGCAGCGTAGGGGGGTGGGTCGGGGGTGAGCAGTTCTTC. The entire variable domain, with the rest obtained from reference TRBV9 and TRBJ2-1, is as follows: DSGVTQTPKHLITATGQRVTLRCSPRSGDLSVYWYQQSLDQGLQFLIQYYNGEERAKGNILERFSAQQFPDLHSELNLSSLELGDSALYFCASSVGGWVGGEQFFGPGTRLTVL.

The chain uses TRBV4-1 and TRBJ1-1, with D perhaps matching TRBD1 (6 bases). CDR3 length: 15 residues. Germline V lookup: CDR1 MGHRA, CDR2 YSYEKL. V lost 1 base, J lost 4 bases, and 13 bases lay in between. The CDR3 coding sequence is TGCGCCAGCAGCCAAGCCGGGGGGCTGGGCACTGAAGCTTTCTTT. Amino acids: CASSQAGGLGTEAFF.

This clone has more than one count but fewer than ten. At one end the junction does not follow the germline gene, possibly because of a read error. This rearrangement joins TRBV27 to TRBJ2-2; 7 bases map to TRBD1. The CDR3 length is 18 residues. Germline V lookup: CDR1 MNHEY, CDR2 SMNVEV (reference sequence). CDR3 coding DNA: TGTGCCAGCAGTTTAAGGGGGCCACGGGCAGGCCACACTGGGGAGCTGTTTTTT. The encoded protein is CASSLRGPRAGHTGELFF.

V usage is TRBV5-1 and J usage is TRBJ2-5, with 7 bases matching TRBD2. The CDR3 spans 14 residues. Germline V gives CDR1 SGHRS, CDR2 YFSETQ. J gave up 0 bases and V 5 bases, and 4 bases lay outside the gene matches. The CDR3 DNA reads TGCGCCAGCAGTTGGGGGGGGTACCAAGAGACCCAGTACTTC. Amino acids: CASSWGGYQETQYF.

This clone showed up just once. J is TRBJ2-7 and V is TRBV27; D gene unclear. CDR1 and CDR2 (germline): MNHEY, SMNVEV (reference sequence). V was trimmed by 3 bases and J by 4 bases, leaving 13 bases between them. CDR3 size: 14 residues. CDR3: CASSLRSSHYEQYF. The CDR3, as DNA: TGTGCCAGCAGTTTGAGGAGTAGCCATTACGAGCAGTACTTC.

The chain combines TRBV9 with TRBJ2-2, with 14 bases lining up with TRBD2. Trimming at V came to 4 bases and at J to 4 bases, leaving 9 bases not matched to a gene. The CDR3 contains 18 residues. Germline lookup yields CDR1 SGDLS and CDR2 YYNGEE. The DNA of the CDR3 is TGTGCCAGCAGCACAGGGACTAGCGGGGGCCTTAGCACCGGGGAGCTGTTTTTT. This translates into CASSTGTSGGLSTGELFF.

V gene TRBV9 combines with J gene TRBJ2-5, with D possibly being TRBD1 (7 bases). Matching the DNA end better, TRBJ2-7 makes the J call doubtful. The CDR3 covers 14 residues. CDR1 and CDR2 from the germline V gene are SGDLS and YYNGEE. DNA of the CDR3: TGTGCCAGCAGCGAGGCAGGGGGGTCCTACGAGCAGTACTTC. The encoded protein is CASSEAGGSYEQYF.

The V gene is TRBV9, the J gene TRBJ2-7; TRBD2 aligns across 10 bases. This CDR3 has 15 amino acids. Germline trimming cut 0 bases from V and 7 bases from J; bases unmatched to any gene: 7. Germline CDR1 is SGDLS and CDR2 is YYNGEE. CDR3 in DNA: TGTGCCAGCAGCGTAGACGTACTAGCGGGGAGGGAGCAGTACTTC. This translates into CASSVDVLAGREQYF. Full variable domain (missing parts from reference TRBV9 and TRBJ2-7): DSGVTQTPKHLITATGQRVTLRCSPRSGDLSVYWYQQSLDQGLQFLIQYYNGEERAKGNILERFSAQQFPDLHSELNLSSLELGDSALYFCASSVDVLAGREQYFGPGTRLTVT.

This chain uses TRBV18 with TRBJ2-1, with TRBD1 matching 7 bases. V lost 6 bases and J lost 1; bases outside the gene matches: 6. Germline V gives CDR1 KGHSH, CDR2 LQKENI. CDR3 length: 15 residues. CDR3 amino acids: CASSHRGYSYNEQFF. CDR3 DNA: TGTGCCAGCTCGCACAGGGGTTATTCCTACAATGAGCAGTTCTTC. The complete variable domain, with remaining parts taken from reference TRBV18 and TRBJ2-1, reads NAGVMQNPRHLVRRRGQEARLRCSPMKGHSHVYWYRQLPEEGLKFMVYLQKENIIDESGMPKERFSAEFPKEGPSILRIQQVVRGDSAAYFCASSHRGYSYNEQFFGPGTRLTVL.

The V and J genes are TRBV5-1 and TRBJ2-2, with 7 bases that match TRBD1. This CDR3 has 13 residues. V lost 10 bases to trimming and J lost 3 bases; unmatched junction nucleotides: 6. From germline, CDR1 is SGHRS and CDR2 YFSETQ. CDR3 in amino acids: CADKQGDTGELFF. The CDR3 DNA reads as TGCGCCGACAAGCAGGGGGACACCGGGGAGCTGTTTTTT.

The genes are TRBV6-1 and TRBJ1-1; 9 bases are shared with TRBD1. Germline CDR1 is MNHNS and CDR2 is SASEGT. The CDR3 consists of 15 residues. With 6 bases clipped from V and 5 bases from J, the junction kept 10 bases outside the gene matches. The CDR3 protein is CASRERGQGRTEAFF. The CDR3, as DNA: TGTGCCAGCAGGGAAAGGGGACAGGGACGTACTGAAGCTTTCTTT.

V is TRBV4-3 and J is TRBJ2-2; 7 positions match TRBD1. The CDR3 consists of 16 residues. Germline V gene data show CDR1 as LGHNA and CDR2 as YSLEER. The V and J ends lost 4 bases and 7 bases, in that order; junction bases with no gene match: 12. This chain's CDR3 is CASSRPDREGNGELFF. The CDR3 bases are TGCGCCAGCAGCCGCCCAGACAGGGAAGGGAACGGGGAGCTGTTTTTT.

The gene calls are TRBV6-1 and TRBJ2-7; TRBD1 aligns across 10 bases. Trimming cost V 3 bases and J 3 bases; bases outside gene matches: 2. CDR3 length: 14 amino acids. Germline V gives CDR1 MNHNS, CDR2 SASEGT. The CDR3, as DNA: TGTGCCAGCAGTGAGTGGACAGGGGGCTACGAGCAGTACTTC. It codes for CASSEWTGGYEQYF.

The rearrangement links TRBV7-9 to TRBJ2-1; D ambiguous. CDR3 length: 14 residues. Germline CDR1 is SEHNR and CDR2 is FQNEAQ (reference sequence). V gave up 1 base and J gave up 1 base, with 5 bases separating them. The CDR3 DNA reads TGTGCCAGCAGCTTAGACAATTCCTACAATGAGCAGTTCTTC. It specifies CASSLDNSYNEQFF.

The chain is built from TRBV7-2 and TRBJ2-1; D call uncertain. Germline V gene data show CDR1 as SGHTA and CDR2 as FQGNSA. V lost 1 base to trimming and J lost 10 bases, with 14 bases between them. The CDR3 is made up of 14 amino acids. The CDR3 DNA reads TGTGCCAGCAGCTTAGAAAGTAGCTATCAAGAGCAGTTCTTC. As protein: CASSLESSYQEQFF.

This clone appeared a few times. The rearrangement links TRBV5-1 to TRBJ1-2; TRBD1 might be the D (6 bases). V was trimmed by 4 bases and J by 7 bases, leaving 11 bases between them. This CDR3 comprises 12 residues. Germline CDR1 and CDR2: SGHRS and YFSETQ. The CDR3 DNA sequence: TGCGCCAGCAGCCAGGACAGTGGTGGCTACACCTTC. Its protein product is CASSQDSGGYTF.

A few counts support this clone. The chain has TRBV18 and TRBJ2-5; 7 positions agree with TRBD1. V trimming: 1 base; J trimming: 5 bases; junction bases outside the gene matches: 4. In germline, CDR1 is KGHSH, CDR2 LQKENI. This CDR3 region has 14 residues. The CDR3 here is CASSPRTGGETQYF. Written as DNA, the CDR3 is TGTGCCAGCTCACCACGGACAGGCGGGGAGACCCAGTACTTC.

This clone appeared a few times. V and J are TRBV28 and TRBJ2-5, with D possibly matching TRBD2 (7 bases). Trimming removed 5 bases from V and 4 bases from J, with 14 bases in between. The CDR3 is 14 amino acids. Germline CDR1 is MDHEN and CDR2 is SYDVKM. CDR3 DNA: TGTGCCAGCAGTCCCGGGGAGGGGGGAGAGACCCAGTACTTC. This sequence encodes CASSPGEGGETQYF. Combining the CDR3 with reference TRBV28 and TRBJ2-5 gives the whole variable domain DVKVTQSSRYLVKRTGEKVFLECVQDMDHENMFWYRQDPGLGLRLIYFSYDVKMKEKGDIPEGYSVSREKKERFSLILESASTNQTSMYLCASSPGEGGETQYFGPGTRLLVL.

This clone was counted a few times. This specimen includes other DNA sequences encoding the same CDR3. V and J are TRBV7-2 and TRBJ1-2; D is perhaps TRBD1 (6 bases). This CDR3 has 13 amino acids. Germline V lookup: CDR1 SGHTA, CDR2 FQGNSA. The germline V and J ends were trimmed by 0 bases and 6 bases, with 8 bases remaining between them. The CDR3 DNA reads as TGTGCCAGCAGCTTAGCTTCAGGGGATGGCTACACCTTC. This encodes CASSLASGDGYTF.

The chain carries TRBV15 and TRBJ2-1; 8 positions agree with TRBD2. The ends lost 0 bases at V and 9 bases at J; junction bases unmatched: 7. The V gene's germline CDR1 is LNHNV and CDR2 YYDKDF (reference sequence). The CDR3 is 15 residues long. The CDR3 protein is CATSRDVAGLGEQFF. CDR3 coding DNA: TGTGCCACCAGCAGAGATGTAGCGGGGTTGGGTGAGCAGTTCTTC. Drawing the rest from reference TRBV15 and TRBJ2-1, the complete variable domain is DAMVIQNPRYQVTQFGKPVTLSCSQTLNHNVMYWYQQKSSQAPKLLFHYYDKDFNNEADTPDNFQSRRPNTSFCFLDIRSPGLGDTAMYLCATSRDVAGLGEQFFGPGTRLTVL.

The V gene is TRBV2, the J gene TRBJ1-4, with 8 bases matching TRBD1. Germline V lookup: CDR1 SNHLY, CDR2 FYNNEI. The CDR3 runs to 13 residues. J was trimmed by 5 bases and V by 5 bases; bases with no gene match: 1. CDR3: CASSYRGNEKLFF. The CDR3 region has the DNA TGTGCCAGCAGTTACAGGGGGAATGAAAAACTGTTTTTT.

The chain has TRBV5-1 and TRBJ1-4; D remains unclear. Deletions cut 5 bases from V and 5 bases from J, with 13 bases between. The CDR3 sequence is 14 residues long. Germline lookup yields CDR1 SGHRS and CDR2 YFSETQ. In DNA, the CDR3 is TGCGCCAGCAGTTCCGGACGGGGAAATGAAAAACTGTTTTTT. Its protein is CASSSGRGNEKLFF.

A single count supports this clone. V gene TRBV27 combines with J gene TRBJ2-6; D is unresolved. The CDR3 sequence is 15 residues long. CDR1 and CDR2 from the germline V gene are MNHEY and SMNVEV (reference sequence). V shed 3 bases and J shed 1 base, with 7 bases lying between them. CDR3 in amino acids: CASSLSPSGANVLTF. The DNA of the CDR3 is TGTGCCAGCAGTTTGTCCCCATCTGGGGCCAACGTCCTGACTTTC.

This clone was seen just once. The gene calls are TRBV7-8 and TRBJ2-3, with D unclear. CDR3 length equals 13 residues. Germline V CDR1 and CDR2: SGHVS, FQNEAQ. Trimming took off 3 bases at V and 5 bases at J, with 9 bases between the two ends. CDR3 sequence: CASSFAIGDTQYF. Written as DNA, the CDR3 is TGTGCCAGCAGCTTCGCGATCGGAGATACGCAGTATTTT.

This chain connects TRBV4-3 to TRBJ1-1; TRBD1 agrees at 12 bases. The CDR3 is made up of 15 amino acids. V shed 4 bases and J 6 bases; nucleotides not matched to a gene: 6. Germline V gives CDR1 LGHNA, CDR2 YSLEER. The CDR3 DNA is TGCGCCAGCAGCCCGGGACAGGGGGCCAAGGCTGAAGCTTTCTTT. Protein product: CASSPGQGAKAEAFF.

The rearrangement joins TRBV5-8 to TRBJ1-2; D is unresolved. Trimming cost V 2 bases and J 5 bases, with 7 bases left between them. Germline CDR1 SGHTS, CDR2 YDEGEE. The CDR3 consists of 12 residues. The CDR3: CASSLSGYGYTF. CDR3 nucleotide sequence: TGTGCCAGCAGCTTATCGGGGTATGGCTACACCTTC.

The gene calls are TRBV2 and TRBJ1-1; D is undetermined. Trimming cost V 3 bases and J 10 bases, with 15 bases left between them. The CDR3 length is 13 residues. The V gene's germline CDR1 is SNHLY and CDR2 FYNNEI. CDR3 DNA sequence: TGTGCCAGCAGTGATTCCAAAGGTGGGCGAGCTTTCTTT. This encodes CASSDSKGGRAFF.

The rearrangement joins TRBV6-5 to TRBJ2-7, with 7 bases lining up with TRBD1. The trim removed 6 bases at V and 3 bases at J, leaving 5 bases unmatched. This CDR3 comprises 13 residues. Germline V gene data show CDR1 as MNHEY and CDR2 as SVGAGI. The CDR3 DNA reads as TGTGCCAGCAGCCCAGACAGGGACTACGAGCAGTACTTC. Amino acids: CASSPDRDYEQYF.

This clone has only a few counts. This rearrangement joins TRBV11-2 to TRBJ2-2, with a possible D match to TRBD1 (6 bases). CDR1 and CDR2 from the germline V gene are SGHAT and FQNNGV. This CDR3 is built from 16 residues. V gave up 3 bases and J gave up 3 bases, with 14 bases separating them. CDR3 sequence (DNA): TGTGCCAGCAGCTTTATCAGGGGCGCCTACACCGGGGAGCTGTTTTTT. Amino acids: CASSFIRGAYTGELFF.

This rearrangement joins TRBV6-1 to TRBJ1-2; D gene uncertain. This CDR3 spans 14 amino acids. V lost 3 bases and J 8 bases, leaving 16 bases between the germline ends. Germline V lookup: CDR1 MNHNS, CDR2 SASEGT. This chain's CDR3 is CASSELAGTRGYTF. The CDR3, as DNA: TGTGCCAGCAGTGAGTTAGCCGGAACGCGAGGCTACACCTTC.

This clone was seen a single time. This chain uses TRBV9 with TRBJ2-7; TRBD1 matches 10 bases. The length of the CDR3 is 14 residues. CDR1 SGDLS and CDR2 YYNGEE come from the germline V gene. V lost 0 bases and J lost 6; bases outside the gene matches: 3. The CDR3 sequence is CASSVEGTGVEQYF. CDR3 DNA: TGTGCCAGCAGCGTAGAAGGGACAGGGGTCGAGCAGTACTTC.